The 32 T cell receptor beta chains below come from one sample, sequenced in a study of patients and donors after allogeneic stem cell transplantation. TCRdb fed the RT-PCR reads into MiXCR, producing one record per CDR3 protein. The table lists approximately 33,000 distinct CDR3 sequences, about 6.5% of them singletons. The sample was blood, either unsorted or a sorted T cell fraction (not recorded which). The receptor set was obtained from a human donor who was either an allogeneic HSCT recipient or a stem cell or donor lymphocyte infusion donor (not recorded which). It is not recorded whose cells these are; they may come from a transplant donor.

V is TRBV27 and J is TRBJ2-7, with 10 bases lining up with TRBD2. The V gene's germline CDR1 is MNHEY and CDR2 SMNVEV (reference sequence). The CDR3 runs to 13 residues. Germline trimming cut 7 bases from V and 5 bases from J; bases unmatched to any gene: 5. The DNA of the CDR3 is TGTGCCAGCACCTCTAGCGGGAGCAACGAGCAGTACTTC. Its protein is CASTSSGSNEQYF.

This clonotype was counted many times. The V and J genes are TRBV7-9 and TRBJ1-4; TRBD1 matches 9 bases. This CDR3 has 16 residues. Germline CDR1 SEHNR, CDR2 FQNEAQ (reference sequence). The V and J ends lost 5 bases and 3 bases, in that order; junction bases with no gene match: 7. CDR3 protein: CASSPGQGPPNEKLFF. DNA for the CDR3: TGTGCCAGCAGCCCCGGACAGGGGCCACCTAATGAAAAACTGTTTTTT.

Only a few counts were recorded for this clonotype. The rearrangement uses TRBV4-3 and TRBJ2-1; D is uncertain. V shed 4 bases and J shed 5 bases, with 18 bases lying between them. The CDR3 has 16 residues. The V gene's germline CDR1 is LGHNA and CDR2 YSLEER. CDR3 loop: CASSLRLAEKHNEQFF. CDR3 DNA sequence: TGCGCCAGCAGCCTACGACTGGCAGAGAAACACAATGAGCAGTTCTTC.

The V call is TRBV6-5, the J call TRBJ1-2; D is ambiguous. Germline V gene sequence: CDR1 MNHEY, CDR2 SVGAGI. The CDR3 has 17 amino acids. V was trimmed by 4 bases and J by 0 bases, leaving 18 bases between them. The CDR3 reads CASSSLRGREANYGYTF. The CDR3 region has the DNA TGTGCCAGCAGTTCACTTCGAGGGAGGGAAGCTAACTATGGCTACACCTTC.

This clonotype was detected many times. This chain connects TRBV12-3 or TRBV12-4 to TRBJ1-4; no firm D call. Trimming cost V 8 bases and J 8 bases, with 12 bases left between them. The CDR3 is made up of 12 amino acids. CDR3 bases: TGTGCCAGCGGGTTTACGGGGGAAAAACTGTTTTTT. It translates to CASGFTGEKLFF.

This clonotype was seen at least ten times. The V gene is TRBV11-2, the J gene TRBJ1-5; tentative D call: TRBD1 (5 bases). The CDR3 covers 15 residues. Germline CDR1 and CDR2: SGHAT and FQNNGV. Trimming left V 1 base short and J 7 bases short, with 14 bases between. In DNA, the CDR3 is TGTGCCAGCAGCTTAGGATCAGGGTATGGCCAGCCCCAGCATTTT. This gives the protein CASSLGSGYGQPQHF.

With respect to this clonotype: Being one base from a much bigger clone, this may be a read error. The chain carries TRBV7-9 and TRBJ2-1; D unresolved. V dropped 3 bases and J dropped 9 bases, with 15 bases sitting between them. The V gene's germline CDR1 is SEHNR and CDR2 FQNEAQ (reference sequence). The CDR3 is made up of 14 amino acids. CDR3 amino acids: CASSLLWDVAEQFF. The CDR3 DNA is TGTGCCAGCAGCTTGCTCTGGGATGTGGCTGAGCAGTTCTTC.

This clonotype was counted ten times or more. The CDR3 DNA reads as TGTGCCAGTAGCGGGAAACGGCAAGAGACCCAGTACTTC. It is translated as CASSGKRQETQYF. The chain employs TRBV19 and TRBJ2-5, with D perhaps TRBD2 (5 bases). The CDR3 loop spans 13 amino acids. CDR1 is LNHDA and CDR2 is SQIVND in the germline V gene (reference sequence). Trimming left V 6 bases short and J 2 bases short, with 10 bases between. Variable domain in full (rest from reference TRBV19 and TRBJ2-5): DGGITQSPKYLFRKEGQNVTLSCEQNLNHDAMYWYRQDPGQGLRLIYYSQIVNDFQKGDIAEGYSVSREKKESFPLTVTSAQKNPTAFYLCASSGKRQETQYFGPGTRLLVL.

This clonotype was observed at least ten times. V and J are TRBV7-2 and TRBJ1-2, with 9 bases lining up with TRBD1. The CDR3 is 17 residues long. Trimming at V came to 1 base and at J to 2 bases, leaving 8 bases not matched to a gene. Germline assignment: CDR1 SGHTA and CDR2 FQGNSA. The CDR3 loop reads CASSLGEVGQGNYGYTF. CDR3 DNA sequence: TGTGCCAGCAGCTTAGGGGAGGTCGGACAGGGGAACTATGGCTACACCTTC.

The sample holds a few counts of this clonotype. The rearrangement uses TRBV27 and TRBJ2-1, with D possibly TRBD1 on 5 matching bases. The CDR3 sequence is 13 residues long. Trimming pared 5 bases from V and 4 bases from J, leaving 9 bases between. Germline loops: CDR1 MNHEY, CDR2 SMNVEV (reference sequence). As DNA, the CDR3 is TGTGCCAGCAGTAGAACAGGTTACAATGAGCAGTTCTTC. It specifies CASSRTGYNEQFF.

The V and J genes are TRBV6-1 and TRBJ2-7; weak D call: TRBD1 (7 bases). Trimming shortened V by 4 bases and J by 3 bases, and 13 bases separated the two germline ends. Germline CDR1 reads MNHNS; CDR2 reads SASEGT. CDR3 size: 14 residues. The CDR3 DNA follows: TGTGCCAGCAGTGGAGCTCAGGGGGGCTACGAGCAGTACTTC. Translating gives CASSGAQGGYEQYF.

This clonotype was recorded at least ten times. V is TRBV25-1 and J is TRBJ1-4, with D perhaps matching TRBD1 (5 bases). V was cut by 5 bases and J by 12 bases, with 10 bases left in between. The CDR3 consists of 11 residues. The germline V gene encodes CDR1 MGHDK and CDR2 SYGVNS. Here the CDR3 reads CASSYRQQLFF. In nucleotides, the CDR3 is TGTGCCAGCAGTTACCGACAGCAACTGTTTTTT.

In regard to this clonotype: Since a much larger clone is just one base distant, this may be a read error. The chain carries TRBV15 and TRBJ1-4; D is possibly TRBD1 (5 bases). CDR1 is LNHNV, CDR2 YYDKDF, per germline (reference sequence). V was trimmed by 6 bases and J by 9 bases, leaving 17 bases between them. This CDR3 has 14 amino acids. CDR3 amino acids: CATSWGRVNKKLFF. For the CDR3, the DNA is TGTGCCACCAGTTGGGGCAGGGTGAATAAAAAACTGTTTTTT.

This clonotype was found many times. The chain links TRBV5-1 to TRBJ2-1, with 10 bases matching TRBD2. CDR3 length: 14 residues. Germline V lookup: CDR1 SGHRS, CDR2 YFSETQ. The junction had 4 bases not matched to a gene; V was cut back by 5 bases and J by 5 bases. CDR3 loop: CASRPTSGNNEQFF. CDR3 DNA sequence: TGCGCCAGCAGGCCAACTAGCGGGAACAATGAGCAGTTCTTC.

Ten or more counts support this clonotype. The genes are TRBV19 and TRBJ1-2; unclear D gene. This CDR3 contains 12 residues. Germline V gives CDR1 LNHDA, CDR2 SQIVND (reference sequence). V gave up 8 bases and J gave up 4 bases, with 11 bases separating them. The CDR3 DNA sequence: TGTGCCAGTCGAGAACGTACCTATGGCTACACCTTC. Translated: CASRERTYGYTF.

The V gene is TRBV4-3, the J gene TRBJ2-7, with TRBD2 as a possible D gene (5 bases). V lost 2 bases and J lost 3, with 14 bases in between. This CDR3 region has 15 residues. The germline V gene has CDR1 LGHNA and CDR2 YSLEER. CDR3 nucleotides: TGCGCCAGCAGCCAATGGAGGACGGCGCTCTACGAGCAGTACTTC. Protein product: CASSQWRTALYEQYF.

Only a few counts were recorded for this clonotype. The rearrangement joins TRBV28 to TRBJ2-3; 8 nucleotides match TRBD2. In germline, CDR1 is MDHEN, CDR2 SYDVKM. V shed 4 bases, J shed 0 bases, and the junction held 6 bases outside the gene matches. The CDR3 contains 16 residues. The CDR3 DNA sequence: TGTGCCAGCAGTTCCCCCCGGGGGGGTAGCACAGATACGCAGTATTTT. As protein: CASSSPRGGSTDTQYF.

The chain is built from TRBV29-1 and TRBJ2-3; 7 nucleotides align to TRBD2. The junction had 4 bases not matched to a gene; V was cut back by 7 bases and J by 0 bases. The germline V gene encodes CDR1 SQVTM and CDR2 ANQGSEA. This CDR3 spans 13 amino acids. The CDR3, as DNA: TGCAGCGCGCGGGGGACGAGCACAGATACGCAGTATTTT. This encodes CSARGTSTDTQYF.

This clonotype was found many times. The genes are TRBV10-3 and TRBJ2-7; the match to TRBD1 covers 9 bases. Germline values: CDR1 ENHRY, CDR2 SYGVKD. The CDR3 extends over 15 amino acids. J was trimmed by 1 base and V by 6 bases; bases with no gene match: 7. The CDR3 protein is CAIREVDRGSYEQYF. Here the CDR3 DNA reads TGTGCCATCAGAGAAGTGGACAGGGGATCCTACGAGCAGTACTTC.

The V call is TRBV20-1, the J call TRBJ2-3; TRBD2 might be the D (5 bases). The V and J ends lost 5 bases and 1 base respectively, with 16 bases between them. The germline gives CDR1 DFQATT, CDR2 SNEGSKA (reference sequence). This CDR3 is built from 15 residues. Here the CDR3 DNA reads TGCAGTGCTCGAGGAAAGCGGCCCCGCACAGATACGCAGTATTTT. Residues: CSARGKRPRTDTQYF.

This clonotype occurred many times. The chain recombines TRBV10-2 with TRBJ1-2, with D hard to call. The V and J ends lost 3 bases and 8 bases respectively, with 10 bases between them. CDR3 size: 12 residues. The germline CDR1 and CDR2 sequences are WSHSY and SAAADI. CDR3 in amino acids: CASSENALGYTF. In DNA, the CDR3 is TGCGCCAGCAGTGAAAATGCTCTGGGCTACACCTTC.

This clonotype occurred a few times. The genes are TRBV6-5 and TRBJ2-7, with 9 positions matching TRBD1. The V segment lost 2 bases and the J segment 5 bases; nucleotides outside the gene matches: 7. The CDR3 length is 15 residues. Germline lookup yields CDR1 MNHEY and CDR2 SVGAGI. The CDR3 DNA sequence: TGTGCCAGCAGTTACCGGGGACAGGGACCTCACGAGCAGTACTTC. It translates to CASSYRGQGPHEQYF.

This clonotype was observed a few times. This chain connects TRBV5-6 to TRBJ2-3; D is perhaps TRBD2 (5 bases). The CDR3 consists of 15 residues. Deletions cut 7 bases from V and 5 bases from J, with 20 bases between. The germline CDR1 and CDR2 sequences are SGHDT and YYEEEE. DNA of the CDR3: TGTGCCAGCGAGACCGGGGTGTGGCAAGGAGATACGCAGTATTTT. This sequence encodes CASETGVWQGDTQYF. The full variable domain, in which reference TRBV5-6 and TRBJ2-3 provide the parts outside the CDR3, is DAGVTQSPTHLIKTRGQQVTLRCSPKSGHDTVSWYQQALGQGPQFIFQYYEEEERQRGNFPDRFSGHQFPNYSSELNVNALLLGDSALYLCASETGVWQGDTQYFGPGTRLTVL.

This clonotype was seen repeatedly, ten times or more. The V and J genes are TRBV6-2 or TRBV6-3 and TRBJ2-7, with 8 bases that match TRBD2. Germline CDR1 reads MNHEY; CDR2 reads SVGEGT. The V and J ends lost 7 bases and 5 bases, in that order; junction bases with no gene match: 10. The CDR3 consists of 14 residues. The CDR3 nucleotides read TGTGCCAGCACCTCAGCGGGAGTAGCGAACGAGCAGTACTTC. Translation gives CASTSAGVANEQYF.

This clonotype appeared a few times. The rearrangement joins TRBV4-2 to TRBJ2-2; 9 bases fit TRBD2. The CDR3 has 17 residues. V shed 0 bases, J shed 6 bases, and the junction held 8 bases outside the gene matches. The germline CDR1 and CDR2 sequences are LGHNA and YNFKEQ. CDR3 loop: CASSQEVRLAGPGELFF. The CDR3 DNA reads TGTGCCAGCAGCCAAGAGGTGCGGCTAGCGGGACCCGGGGAGCTGTTTTTT.

The V and J genes are TRBV6-5 and TRBJ2-3; 9 bases fit TRBD2. V was clipped by 2 bases and J by 5 bases; unmatched bases: 8. The CDR3 loop spans 16 amino acids. CDR1 and CDR2 (germline): MNHEY, SVGAGI. The CDR3: CASSYLTSGYQDTQYF. Here the CDR3 DNA reads TGTGCCAGCAGTTACCTCACTAGCGGGTACCAAGATACGCAGTATTTT.

This clonotype appeared a few times. The genes are TRBV18 and TRBJ2-7; no definite D call. The V end lost 0 bases, the J end lost 5 bases, and 8 bases lay between the germline ends. CDR3 size: 13 residues. Germline-derived CDR1 and CDR2 are KGHSH and LQKENI. CDR3 region: CASSPPDVDEQYF. In DNA, the CDR3 is TGTGCCAGCTCACCACCGGACGTCGACGAGCAGTACTTC.

Many counts were recorded for this clonotype. The rearrangement joins TRBV11-1 to TRBJ1-4, with D perhaps TRBD1 (5 bases). V gave up 2 bases and J gave up 2 bases, with 12 bases separating them. CDR1 and CDR2 from the germline V gene are SGHAT and FQDESV (reference sequence). The CDR3 runs to 16 residues. CDR3 residues: CASSLLGTGTNEKLFF. CDR3 bases: TGTGCCAGCAGCTTACTCGGGACGGGCACTAATGAAAAACTGTTTTTT.

The chain couples TRBV28 to TRBJ2-7; no definite D call. Germline loops: CDR1 MDHEN, CDR2 SYDVKM. Trimming took off 6 bases at V and 4 bases at J, with 13 bases between the two ends. The CDR3 has 13 amino acids. CDR3 loop: CASRSDFLYEQYF. The CDR3 region has the DNA TGTGCCAGCAGATCAGACTTTTTATACGAGCAGTACTTC.

In this sample, this clonotype turned up a few times. This chain joins TRBV7-9 and TRBJ2-7; 10 bases match TRBD2. V lost 1 base and J lost 4; bases outside the gene matches: 4. Germline values: CDR1 SEHNR, CDR2 FQNEAQ (reference sequence). The CDR3 is made up of 15 amino acids. This CDR3 is CASSLGSGRAYEQYF. In nucleotides, the CDR3 is TGTGCCAGCAGCTTAGGGAGCGGGAGGGCGTACGAGCAGTACTTC. The entire variable domain, with the rest obtained from reference TRBV7-9 and TRBJ2-7, is as follows: DTGVSQNPRHKITKRGQNVTFRCDPISEHNRLYWYRQTLGQGPEFLTYFQNEAQLEKSRLLSDRFSAERPKGSFSTLEIQRTEQGDSAMYLCASSLGSGRAYEQYFGPGTRLTVT.

The sample holds a few counts of this clonotype. The V gene is TRBV6-2 or TRBV6-3, the J gene TRBJ2-7; TRBD1 agrees at 7 bases. The CDR3 is made up of 14 amino acids. The germline gives CDR1 MNHEY, CDR2 SVGEGT. With 4 bases clipped from V and 2 bases from J, the junction kept 5 bases outside the gene matches. CDR3 DNA sequence: TGTGCCAGCAGTTTTGACAGGGTTACCTACGAGCAGTACTTC. This codes for CASSFDRVTYEQYF.

This clonotype showed up many times. The chain carries TRBV7-9 and TRBJ1-2, with D maybe TRBD1 (6 bases). Trimming left V 1 base short and J 0 bases short, with 18 bases between. The CDR3 spans 18 residues. Looked up from germline, CDR1 is SEHNR and CDR2 is FQNEAQ (reference sequence). CDR3 loop: CASSLGGTGKMANYGYTF. The DNA of the CDR3 is TGTGCCAGCAGCTTAGGCGGAACAGGGAAAATGGCTAACTATGGCTACACCTTC.